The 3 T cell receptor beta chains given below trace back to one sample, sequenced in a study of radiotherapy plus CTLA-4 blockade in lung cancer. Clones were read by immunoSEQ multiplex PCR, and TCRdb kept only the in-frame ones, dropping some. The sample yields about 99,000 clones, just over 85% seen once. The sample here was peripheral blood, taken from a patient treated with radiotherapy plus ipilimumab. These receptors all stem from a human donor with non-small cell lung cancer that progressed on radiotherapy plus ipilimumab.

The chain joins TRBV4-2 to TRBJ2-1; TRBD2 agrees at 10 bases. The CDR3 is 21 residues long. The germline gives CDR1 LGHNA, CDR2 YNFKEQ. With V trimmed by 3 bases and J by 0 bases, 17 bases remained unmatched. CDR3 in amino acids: CASSHPLTSGPPPNSYNEQFF. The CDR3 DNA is TGTGCCAGCAGCCATCCTCTGACTAGCGGGCCCCCACCAAACTCCTACAATGAGCAGTTCTTC.

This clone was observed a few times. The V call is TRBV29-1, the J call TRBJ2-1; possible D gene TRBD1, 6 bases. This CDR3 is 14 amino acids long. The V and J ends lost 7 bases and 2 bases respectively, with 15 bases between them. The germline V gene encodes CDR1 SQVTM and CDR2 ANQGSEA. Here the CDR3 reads CSARAPGAYNEQFF. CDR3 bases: TGCAGCGCCCGAGCCCCAGGGGCCTACAATGAGCAGTTCTTC.

The CDR3 is CASGLTTGTGPYEQYF. CDR3 coding DNA: TGTGCTAGTGGTTTGACCACCGGGACAGGGCCCTACGAGCAGTACTTC. The V gene is TRBV12-5, the J gene TRBJ2-7, with TRBD1 matching 9 bases. Germline CDR1 LGHNT, CDR2 FRNRAP. The CDR3 runs 16 residues. V lost 2 bases, J lost 2 bases, and 7 bases stayed unmatched.